This T cell receptor beta chain was captured in a study of T cell responses to AZD1222 COVID-19 vaccine. The ends were cut back, 0 bases at V and 0 bases at J, with 6 bases in the middle. CDR1 and CDR2 (germline): MNHEY, SVGAGI. This CDR3 is 16 amino acids long. Assay: immunoSEQ multiplex PCR; the TCRdb copy retains only in-frame clones and omits some. The sample includes tens of thousands of clones, around 83% seen only once; the top ten take more than 10%. The chain couples TRBV6-5 to TRBJ2-6; possible D gene TRBD1, 5 bases. This sequence originates from an adult in good health. Specimen: peripheral blood, collected on day 0 of AZD1222 vaccination. This CDR3 is CASSYSDTSGANVLTF. The CDR3 DNA sequence: TGTGCCAGCAGTTACTCGGACACCTCTGGGGCCAACGTCCTGACTTTC.